This T cell receptor beta chain emerged from a study of cytomegalovirus exposure and HLA in healthy donors. Overall study findings and caveats: Follow-up analysis found HLA locus-dependent TCR association rates, highest for DRB1 and lowest for HLA-C. Reportedly, fewer N-insertions than the approximately 700-donor mean appeared in an Asian-associated ancestry cluster in a later analysis.

This clone is a singleton in its sample. Its antigen is unknown. PCR used 60 Vbeta primers and 13 Jbeta primers. Sequencing used immunoSEQ multiplex PCR; TCRdb keeps in-frame clones, though not all of them. This repertoire shows about 100,000 clones, over 75% found once; its top ten account for about 5%. The germline V gene has CDR1 SGHRS and CDR2 YFSETQ. Trimming shortened V by 2 bases and J by 4 bases, and 12 bases separated the two germline ends. The CDR3 covers 14 residues. This chain links TRBV5-1 with TRBJ1-1; weak D call: TRBD1 (6 bases). The TCR was taken from a young woman in good health and CMV-seropositive. The sample taken for sequencing was PBMCs. The CDR3 protein is CASSLETGITEAFF. For the CDR3, the DNA is TGCGCCAGCAGCTTAGAAACAGGGATCACTGAAGCTTTCTTT.